The 3 T cell receptor beta chains below were found in one sample sequenced in a study of regulatory T cells in long-lasting Graves disease. Researchers made TCR beta libraries by using iRepertoire HTBI primers and running Arm-PCR on CDR3 regions. TCRdb processed the multiplex PCR reads anew with MiXCR; each CDR3 protein has one entry. The repertoire has about 400,000 distinct CDR3 sequences, less than 25% of them found once; the top ten carry less than 25%. Noted time point: persistent/refractory GD, antithyroid drugs over 5 years with positive TRAb. PBMCs were the source of the RNA used for TCR sequencing. This material consisted of peripheral blood mononuclear cells (PBMCs), taken when the disease was refractory, from a patient treated with antithyroid drugs. All receptors derive from a female donor with Graves disease.

The V and J genes are TRBV20-1 and TRBJ2-5, with 9 nucleotides matching TRBD1. Trimming took 6 bases from V and 5 from J; bases not matched to a gene: 10. The CDR3 has 14 residues. The germline gives CDR1 DFQATT, CDR2 SNEGSKA (reference sequence). CDR3 amino acids: CSALPGQGWETQYF. CDR3 sequence (DNA): TGCAGTGCACTGCCGGGACAGGGCTGGGAGACCCAGTACTTC.

The genes are TRBV19 and TRBJ1-1; TRBD1 matches at 12 bases. Trimming took 5 bases from V and 0 from J; bases not matched to a gene: 7. Germline V CDR1 and CDR2: LNHDA, SQIVND (reference sequence). The CDR3 runs 17 residues. The CDR3 nucleotides are TGTGCCAGTAGTGCCCGGGACAGGGGGCCAGTGAACACTGAAGCTTTCTTT. Protein sequence: CASSARDRGPVNTEAFF.

This clonotype showed up just a few times. The CDR3 bases are TGTGCCAGCAGCTTTTTGTCTAGCGGGAGGTACTCCTACGAGCAGTACTTC. It is translated as CASSFLSSGRYSYEQYF. This chain connects TRBV7-2 to TRBJ2-7; 11 nucleotides agree with TRBD2. V dropped 3 bases and J dropped 0; count of bases not matched to a gene: 7. Germline loops: CDR1 SGHTA, CDR2 FQGNSA. This CDR3 spans 17 amino acids.